These 17 T cell receptor beta chains originate from one sample sequenced in a study of graft-versus-host responses after intestinal transplantation. Antigens for these TCRs are unknown. Sequenced by immunoSEQ multiplex PCR; TCRdb stores in-frame clones only, minus some. The sample lists approximately 88,000 clones; approximately 94% were seen once. The specimen was unstimulated CD4+ T cells sorted from spleen or lymph node cells, collected before transplant. All receptors come from a human donor who was the organ donor for an intestinal transplant.

The rearrangement joins TRBV6-1 to TRBJ1-1; D is unclear. Between the trimmed V and J ends, which lost 1 base and 3 bases, there was a span of 9 bases. The V gene's germline CDR1 is MNHNS and CDR2 SASEGT. The CDR3 totals 14 residues. In DNA, the CDR3 is TGTGCCAGCAGTGAAGGGAGGTTCCACACTGAAGCTTTCTTT. Protein product: CASSEGRFHTEAFF.

In its sample, this clone was seen a few times. For the CDR3, the DNA is TGCGCCAGCAGCCAAGTAGCGTTCCTAGGGGGAAACACCATATATTTT. Residues: CASSQVAFLGGNTIYF. The chain couples TRBV4-3 to TRBJ1-3; D remains unclear. Germline-derived CDR1 and CDR2 are LGHNA and YSLEER. The CDR3 runs 16 residues. V was shortened by 1 base and J by 4 bases, with 14 bases between the two germline ends.

This chain joins TRBV18 and TRBJ1-1, with a possible D match to TRBD1 (5 bases). Germline lookup yields CDR1 KGHSH and CDR2 LQKENI. V was clipped by 2 bases and J by 3 bases, with 16 bases between them. The CDR3 has 16 amino acids. CDR3 region: CASSPSVGSGHTEAFF. DNA for the CDR3: TGTGCCAGCTCACCATCGGTAGGGTCAGGGCACACTGAAGCTTTCTTT.

In this sample, this clone turned up once. This chain uses TRBV30 with TRBJ1-5; D may be TRBD1 (5 bases). The CDR3 is made up of 15 amino acids. V was trimmed by 1 base and J by 5 bases, leaving 15 bases between them. Germline V gene lookup returns CDR1 GTSNPN and CDR2 SVGIG (reference sequence). Here the CDR3 DNA reads TGTGCCTGGAGTGGGGGAGGGAGGGACTATCAGCCCCAGCATTTT. Protein product: CAWSGGGRDYQPQHF.

The chain joins TRBV6-1 to TRBJ2-7; the D gene is possibly TRBD1 (6 bases). The CDR3 extends over 13 amino acids. Looked up from germline, CDR1 is MNHNS and CDR2 is SASEGT. V was shortened by 6 bases and J by 6 bases, with 15 bases between the two germline ends. The CDR3 DNA reads as TGTGCCAGCAGACAGGGTGGAACGGTCGAGCAGTACTTC. Its protein is CASRQGGTVEQYF.

The chain carries TRBV7-2 and TRBJ2-3, with TRBD2 as a possible D gene (6 bases). V was pared by 5 bases and J by 3 bases, with 18 bases between. Germline-derived CDR1 and CDR2 are SGHTA and FQGNSA. The CDR3 loop spans 16 amino acids. The CDR3 spells CASSQVGGHWTDTQYF. CDR3 sequence (DNA): TGTGCCAGCAGCCAAGTCGGGGGTCATTGGACAGATACGCAGTATTTT.

The chain has TRBV4-1 and TRBJ2-1; 12 bases line up with TRBD2. The CDR3 has 19 residues. J lost 0 bases, V lost 1 base, and 7 bases had no gene match. Per germline, CDR1 MGHRA and CDR2 YSYEKL. CDR3 residues: CASSQVPSGGVYSYNEQFF. The CDR3 DNA sequence: TGCGCCAGCAGCCAAGTTCCTAGCGGGGGGGTATACTCCTACAATGAGCAGTTCTTC.

The chain recombines TRBV28 with TRBJ2-3; D tentatively fits TRBD1 or TRBD2 (5 bases each). V lost 6 bases and J 2 bases, leaving 15 bases between the germline ends. The CDR3 totals 15 residues. Germline V gene sequence: CDR1 MDHEN, CDR2 SYDVKM. The CDR3 sequence: CASRTAEGSTDTQYF. CDR3 bases: TGTGCCAGCAGGACGGCAGAGGGGTCCACAGATACGCAGTATTTT.

V gene TRBV2 combines with J gene TRBJ2-2; D might be TRBD2 (7 bases). Germline CDR1 is SNHLY and CDR2 is FYNNEI. This CDR3 has 15 residues. V lost 8 bases and J 6 bases, leaving 19 bases between the germline ends. In DNA form, the CDR3 reads TGTGCCAGCCGTGTACTAGGGGGGGCCTCCGGGGAGCTGTTTTTT. Translating gives CASRVLGGASGELFF.

The CDR3 spells CASLGLADTQYF. CDR3 nucleotide sequence: TGTGCCAGCTTAGGGCTGGCAGATACGCAGTATTTT. The chain carries TRBV2 and TRBJ2-3; D call uncertain. Germline V gene sequence: CDR1 SNHLY, CDR2 FYNNEI. Trimming cost V 8 bases and J 4 bases, with 10 bases left between them. This CDR3 contains 12 residues.

This clone was recorded only once. The gene calls are TRBV18 and TRBJ2-7; 13 nucleotides align to TRBD2. J gave up 0 bases and V 3 bases, and 5 bases lay outside the gene matches. The germline CDR1 and CDR2 sequences are KGHSH and LQKENI. CDR3 length equals 17 residues. The CDR3 DNA reads as TGTGCCAGCTCACCGGGACTAGCGGGGCCTATCTCCTACGAGCAGTACTTC. It encodes CASSPGLAGPISYEQYF. Together with reference TRBV18 and TRBJ2-7, the CDR3 gives the full variable domain: NAGVMQNPRHLVRRRGQEARLRCSPMKGHSHVYWYRQLPEEGLKFMVYLQKENIIDESGMPKERFSAEFPKEGPSILRIQQVVRGDSAAYFCASSPGLAGPISYEQYFGPGTRLTVT.

The chain uses TRBV30 and TRBJ2-1; tentative D call: TRBD2 (6 bases). CDR1 is GTSNPN, CDR2 SVGIG, per germline (reference sequence). The CDR3 loop spans 15 amino acids. V lost 1 base to trimming and J lost 4 bases, with 14 bases between them. The CDR3 loop is CAWSGLAMAYNEQFF. The CDR3 region has the DNA TGTGCCTGGAGTGGTCTAGCGATGGCTTACAATGAGCAGTTCTTC.

The chain couples TRBV7-9 to TRBJ2-7; D is undetermined. The CDR3 is 13 amino acids. Trimming left V 5 bases short and J 7 bases short, with 15 bases between. Germline lookup yields CDR1 SEHNR and CDR2 FQNEAQ (reference sequence). CDR3 in DNA: TGTGCCAGCAGCACGACTGCGTTCGGGGAGCAGTACTTC. This sequence encodes CASSTTAFGEQYF.

The rearrangement links TRBV5-1 to TRBJ2-1; D unresolved. This CDR3 contains 14 residues. Germline CDR1 reads SGHRS; CDR2 reads YFSETQ. The V gene lost 0 bases and the J gene lost 4 bases, with 8 bases spanning the gap. CDR3 nucleotide sequence: TGCGCCAGCAGCTTGGGACCAACTTACAATGAGCAGTTCTTC. Protein: CASSLGPTYNEQFF.

DNA for the CDR3: TGTGCCAGCAGTGAGACGAACCAAGGAACCCAGTACTTC. It is translated as CASSETNQGTQYF. The V and J genes are TRBV6-1 and TRBJ2-5, with unresolved D. The CDR3 is made up of 13 amino acids. Trimming pared 3 bases from V and 8 bases from J, leaving 13 bases between. Looked up from germline, CDR1 is MNHNS and CDR2 is SASEGT.

The chain carries TRBV5-8 and TRBJ2-7; D gene uncertain. Germline V gene lookup returns CDR1 SGHTS and CDR2 YDEGEE. This CDR3 is built from 12 residues. The V and J ends lost 4 bases and 1 base respectively, with 6 bases between them. Here the CDR3 DNA reads TGTGCCAGCAGCCGCGGATCCTACGAGCAGTACTTC. Its translation: CASSRGSYEQYF.

The V call is TRBV7-2, the J call TRBJ1-3, with D perhaps TRBD1 (5 bases). Germline V gene data show CDR1 as SGHTA and CDR2 as FQGNSA. CDR3 length equals 14 residues. V shed 1 base and J shed 2 bases, with 6 bases lying between them. In DNA form, the CDR3 reads TGTGCCAGCAGCTTAGTGGGGCCTGGAAACACCATATATTTT. Translation: CASSLVGPGNTIYF.